These 28 T cell receptor beta chains were all obtained from the same sample, sequenced in a study of T cell responses to AZD1222 COVID-19 vaccine (dated by TCRdb to the early 2020s). The meaning of the sample's time point label: baseline before first vaccination. Library construction relied on the immunoSEQ multiplex PCR assay. TCRdb retrieved this table from immuneACCESS and kept in-frame rearrangements only. Not all clones are present; in checked studies, unresolved V genes account for under half, and no reason is known for the remainder. The sample table lists approximately 90,000 clones, approximately 92% of them with a count of one. Over 9.5% of the sample belongs to the ten largest clones. Material: peripheral blood, obtained on day 0 of AZD1222 vaccination. These receptors originate from an adult in good health.

CDR3 DNA sequence: TGTGCCAGCAGTCTTCCCCCGGGCGGGGGGGCACTTATCAATGAGCAGTTCTTC. Protein product: CASSLPPGGGALINEQFF. This sequence joins TRBV3-1 (or the pseudogene TRBV3-2) and TRBJ2-1, with 9 bases aligning to TRBD2. Trimming removed 6 bases from V and 6 bases from J; junction bases left unmatched: 18. The CDR3 loop spans 18 amino acids. Germline lookup yields CDR1 LGHDT and CDR2 YNNKEL (reference sequence).

This rearrangement joins TRBV28 to TRBJ2-7, with D possibly being TRBD2 (6 bases). V shed 5 bases and J shed 11 bases, with 19 bases lying between them. This CDR3 region has 13 residues. Germline CDR1 MDHEN, CDR2 SYDVKM. As DNA, the CDR3 is TGTGCCAGCAGTCCCGCCGGGACTCCGTGGGAGTACTTC. Translation gives CASSPAGTPWEYF.

J is TRBJ1-1 and V is TRBV24-1, with D unresolved. This CDR3 comprises 14 residues. V lost 3 bases and J lost 1, with 8 bases in between. Germline V gene lookup returns CDR1 KGHDR and CDR2 SFDVKD. The CDR3 coding sequence is TGTGCCACCAGTGATAACCGGGGGAACACTGAAGCTTTCTTT. It yields the protein CATSDNRGNTEAFF.

This clone was detected once. J is TRBJ2-3 and V is TRBV24-1; D may be TRBD2 (6 bases). V was clipped by 9 bases and J by 8 bases, with 17 bases between them. CDR3 size: 13 residues. Germline V lookup: CDR1 KGHDR, CDR2 SFDVKD. In nucleotides, the CDR3 is TGTGCCACCGGGAGGCAGGGCCTGGGTACGCAGTATTTT. Translation: CATGRQGLGTQYF.

This rearrangement joins TRBV28 to TRBJ2-5, with 14 bases identical to TRBD2. Germline V gene lookup returns CDR1 MDHEN and CDR2 SYDVKM. This CDR3 is built from 18 residues. Trimming took 1 base from V and 4 from J; bases not matched to a gene: 8. This chain's CDR3 is CASSLFGLAGGVLETQYF. The CDR3 bases are TGTGCCAGCAGTTTATTCGGACTAGCGGGGGGTGTCTTAGAGACCCAGTACTTC.

V gene TRBV4-1 combines with J gene TRBJ1-1; no firm D call. The germline V gene encodes CDR1 MGHRA and CDR2 YSYEKL. Trimming left V 2 bases short and J 0 bases short, with 13 bases between. This CDR3 contains 16 residues. The CDR3 coding sequence is TGCGCCAGCAGCCAAAGGCCCGACCGCTTGAACACTGAAGCTTTCTTT. Translating gives CASSQRPDRLNTEAFF.

The chain carries TRBV10-3 and TRBJ1-1; D is unresolved. Germline V gene sequence: CDR1 ENHRY, CDR2 SYGVKD. CDR3 length: 13 amino acids. Deletions cut 0 bases from V and 3 bases from J, with 5 bases between. The CDR3 bases are TGTGCCATCAGTGAGTCACTGGACACTGAAGCTTTCTTT. Protein product: CAISESLDTEAFF.

The table lists this clone with a few counts. The rearrangement links TRBV19 to TRBJ1-1; D not resolved. The germline V gene has CDR1 LNHDA and CDR2 SQIVND (reference sequence). The CDR3 has 13 amino acids. Trimming left V 4 bases short and J 3 bases short, with 9 bases between. CDR3 loop: CASSTGKDTEAFF. CDR3 DNA sequence: TGTGCCAGTAGTACGGGGAAGGACACTGAAGCTTTCTTT.

The CDR3 here is CASSLSGGGSPLHF. The CDR3, as DNA: TGCGCCAGCAGCCTATCAGGGGGCGGTTCACCCCTCCACTTT. The J gene is TRBJ1-6, the V gene TRBV4-3; 8 bases are shared with TRBD1. Germline CDR1 is LGHNA and CDR2 is YSLEER. CDR3 length equals 14 residues. The junction had 5 bases not matched to a gene; V was cut back by 4 bases and J by 9 bases.

The chain uses TRBV7-9 and TRBJ2-1, with D unclear. The ends were cut back, 0 bases at V and 9 bases at J, with 3 bases in the middle. The CDR3 length is 11 residues. The germline V gene has CDR1 SEHNR and CDR2 FQNEAQ (reference sequence). CDR3 nucleotides: TGTGCCAGCAGCTTAGCGGGTGAGCAGTTCTTC. Translating it yields CASSLAGEQFF. The variable domain in full, with the rest retrieved from reference TRBV7-9 and TRBJ2-1, is DTGVSQNPRHKITKRGQNVTFRCDPISEHNRLYWYRQTLGQGPEFLTYFQNEAQLEKSRLLSDRFSAERPKGSFSTLEIQRTEQGDSAMYLCASSLAGEQFFGPGTRLTVL.

This clone was observed a handful of times. The J gene is TRBJ1-1, the V gene TRBV7-2; perhaps TRBD1 as D (5 bases). Trimming took 2 bases from V and 4 from J, leaving 11 bases between them. Germline CDR1 and CDR2: SGHTA and FQGNSA. CDR3 length: 14 amino acids. CDR3: CASSLLGGSTEAFF. In nucleotides, the CDR3 is TGTGCCAGCAGCTTACTTGGGGGTTCCACTGAAGCTTTCTTT.

The CDR3 loop is CASSPPVGETQYF. The DNA of the CDR3 is TGTGCCAGCAGCCCCCCGGTTGGAGAGACCCAGTACTTC. This sequence joins TRBV7-2 and TRBJ2-5; no clear D. Germline-derived CDR1 and CDR2 are SGHTA and FQGNSA. V was pared by 5 bases and J by 4 bases, with 11 bases between. This CDR3 has 13 amino acids.

V usage is TRBV6-2 or TRBV6-3 and J usage is TRBJ2-7; the D is unclear. Trimming shortened V by 5 bases and J by 4 bases, and 6 bases separated the two germline ends. The CDR3 is 11 amino acids. CDR1 MNHEY and CDR2 SVGEGT come from the germline V gene. The CDR3 region is CASSPQYEQYF. In DNA, the CDR3 is TGTGCCAGCAGTCCCCAGTACGAGCAGTACTTC.

V gene TRBV4-2 combines with J gene TRBJ2-1, with 14 bases fitting TRBD2. The CDR3 loop spans 18 amino acids. CDR1 and CDR2 from the germline V gene are LGHNA and YNFKEQ. J lost 2 bases, V lost 4 bases, and 7 bases had no gene match. CDR3 nucleotide sequence: TGTGCCAGCAGCCCCGGGACTAGCGGGAGCTATGCCTACAATGAGCAGTTCTTC. Its translation: CASSPGTSGSYAYNEQFF.

The chain couples TRBV27 to TRBJ2-7; 7 bases align to TRBD2. Germline CDR1 MNHEY, CDR2 SMNVEV (reference sequence). V trimming: 4 bases; J trimming: 3 bases; junction bases outside the gene matches: 6. This CDR3 has 14 amino acids. The CDR3: CASSSNPGGYEQYF. The CDR3 nucleotides read TGTGCCAGCAGTTCAAACCCGGGGGGCTACGAGCAGTACTTC.

V is TRBV29-1 and J is TRBJ2-2; tentatively, D is TRBD1 or TRBD2 (6 bases each). The CDR3 extends over 15 amino acids. Trimming took 4 bases from V and 3 from J, leaving 15 bases between them. Germline V CDR1 and CDR2: SQVTM, ANQGSEA. CDR3 residues: CSVVPWGAYTGELFF. The CDR3 DNA reads TGCAGCGTTGTACCTTGGGGGGCTTACACCGGGGAGCTGTTTTTT.

The chain links TRBV19 to TRBJ1-5; D is ambiguous. The germline CDR1 and CDR2 sequences are LNHDA and SQIVND (reference sequence). This CDR3 comprises 13 residues. Trimming removed 5 bases from V and 6 bases from J, with 11 bases in between. In DNA, the CDR3 is TGTGCCAGTAGTCTGGAGGGTGGTCAGCCCCAGCATTTT. The encoded protein is CASSLEGGQPQHF.

V usage is TRBV11-1 and J usage is TRBJ2-5; D is perhaps TRBD1 (5 bases). Deletions cut 1 base from V and 5 bases from J, with 14 bases between. The CDR3 covers 15 residues. CDR1 and CDR2 (germline): SGHAT, FQDESV (reference sequence). The CDR3 coding sequence is TGTGCCAGCAGCTTAGTCCCAGGGATGAGGGAGACCCAGTACTTC. This sequence encodes CASSLVPGMRETQYF.

This sequence joins TRBV4-2 and TRBJ1-2; D remains unclear. V lost 4 bases and J 4 bases, leaving 16 bases between the germline ends. Germline values: CDR1 LGHNA, CDR2 YNFKEQ. This CDR3 is built from 15 residues. The CDR3 spells CASSPEIENLYGYTF. The CDR3 nucleotides read TGTGCCAGCAGCCCAGAGATTGAAAACCTCTATGGCTACACCTTC.

The genes are TRBV19 and TRBJ2-2, with D hard to call. V gave up 5 bases and J gave up 5 bases, with 6 bases separating them. CDR1 and CDR2 (germline): LNHDA, SQIVND (reference sequence). CDR3 length: 12 residues. The CDR3 DNA reads as TGTGCCAGTAGTGGCAGTACCGGGGAGCTGTTTTTT. This encodes CASSGSTGELFF.

This chain joins TRBV30 and TRBJ1-2; the D is unclear. Germline CDR1 is GTSNPN and CDR2 is SVGIG (reference sequence). V was cut by 2 bases and J by 7 bases, with 11 bases left in between. This CDR3 region has 12 residues. CDR3 amino acids: CAWSLQTAGYTF. In DNA form, the CDR3 reads TGTGCCTGGAGTTTACAAACAGCTGGCTACACCTTC.

The chain couples TRBV29-1 to TRBJ1-5; D may be TRBD1 (6 bases). Germline V gene lookup returns CDR1 SQVTM and CDR2 ANQGSEA. V gave up 6 bases and J gave up 2 bases, with 17 bases separating them. CDR3 length: 15 amino acids. Here the CDR3 DNA reads TGCAGCGTCGGCCCGGAGGGGGGCGGCAATCAGCCCCAGCATTTT. This sequence encodes CSVGPEGGGNQPQHF.

V and J are TRBV5-1 and TRBJ2-2; D unresolved. CDR3 size: 12 residues. The germline V gene has CDR1 SGHRS and CDR2 YFSETQ. V lost 0 bases, J lost 6 bases, and 3 bases lay in between. CDR3 DNA sequence: TGCGCCAGCAGCTTGGGTTCCGGGGAGCTGTTTTTT. Translation gives CASSLGSGELFF.

The chain is built from TRBV2 and TRBJ1-5; possible D gene TRBD1, 5 bases. The CDR3 covers 16 residues. The ends were cut back, 6 bases at V and 2 bases at J, with 17 bases in the middle. Germline V gene lookup returns CDR1 SNHLY and CDR2 FYNNEI. The CDR3 sequence: CASSPGPGRGNQPQHF. The CDR3 DNA is TGTGCCAGCAGCCCGGGTCCGGGACGCGGCAATCAGCCCCAGCATTTT.

The chain carries TRBV6-5 and TRBJ1-1; D is ambiguous. The germline V gene encodes CDR1 MNHEY and CDR2 SVGAGI. The CDR3 spans 11 residues. CDR3 sequence reads: CESRKNTEAFF. DNA of the CDR3: TGTGAAAGCCGGAAGAACACTGAAGCTTTCTTT.

The gene calls are TRBV6-1 and TRBJ2-3; 8 bases are shared with TRBD2. J was trimmed by 0 bases and V by 4 bases; bases with no gene match: 9. Germline lookup yields CDR1 MNHNS and CDR2 SASEGT. The CDR3 contains 17 residues. CDR3 region: CASSGRGLAGSTDTQYF. In DNA form, the CDR3 reads TGTGCCAGCAGTGGCCGTGGGTTAGCGGGGAGCACAGATACGCAGTATTTT.

The chain couples TRBV28 to TRBJ1-3; D not certain. Germline CDR1 and CDR2: MDHEN and SYDVKM. The CDR3 length is 13 residues. The chain's CDR3 is CGVLGYSGNTIYF. The CDR3 nucleotides read TGTGGAGTCTTGGGTTACTCTGGAAACACCATATATTTT.

This rearrangement joins TRBV14 to TRBJ1-2; TRBD1 matches at 8 bases. The CDR3 spans 13 residues. CDR1 is SGHDN and CDR2 is FVKESK in the germline V gene. J gave up 10 bases and V 1 base, and 5 bases lay outside the gene matches. The CDR3 nucleotides are TGTGCCAGCAGCCAAGTGGGGACAGGCCTCTACACCTTC. Protein sequence: CASSQVGTGLYTF.